Below are 19 T cell receptor beta chains sequenced from a single sample in a study of cytomegalovirus exposure and HLA in healthy donors. The PCR made use of 60 Vbeta and 13 Jbeta primers. Here immunoSEQ multiplex PCR was the method, and the copy in TCRdb shows in-frame clones only, minus some. The sample holds 150,000 to 200,000 clones; 60% to 85% are singletons and the top ten take about 2.9%. Sequencing was carried out using PBMCs. The receptor set was obtained from a female donor in good health and CMV-seronegative.

The chain recombines TRBV6-5 with TRBJ1-4, with D unresolved. The CDR3 length is 14 residues. V gave up 6 bases and J gave up 8 bases, with 16 bases separating them. CDR1 and CDR2 (germline): MNHEY, SVGAGI. CDR3 bases: TGTGCCAGCAGCCCCGCGGGCGGGGAGGAAAAACTGTTTTTT. This gives the protein CASSPAGGEEKLFF.

Notes on this clone: An end of the junction does not agree with germline; a read error may underlie this. This chain links TRBV7-9 with TRBJ2-5; D gene uncertain. CDR3 length equals 12 residues. CDR1 is SEHNR, CDR2 FQNEAQ, per germline (reference sequence). As DNA, the CDR3 is TGTTCCAGCAGCTTAGCCTCAGAGACCCAGTACTTC. It yields the protein CSSSLASETQYF. Complete variable domain (other parts from reference TRBV7-9 and TRBJ2-5): DTGVSQNPRHKITKRGQNVTFRCDPISEHNRLYWYRQTLGQGPEFLTYFQNEAQLEKSRLLSDRFSAERPKGSFSTLEIQRTEQGDSAMYLCSSSLASETQYFGPGTRLLVL.

This clone was seen more than once but under ten times. The chain has TRBV28 and TRBJ2-1, with a weak D call TRBD2 (7 bases). This CDR3 is built from 14 residues. Germline lookup yields CDR1 MDHEN and CDR2 SYDVKM. V lost 7 bases to trimming and J lost 10 bases, with 20 bases between them. The CDR3 sequence: CASMRGGLSVEQFF. In nucleotides, the CDR3 is TGTGCCAGCATGCGCGGGGGCCTCTCCGTCGAGCAGTTCTTC.

The chain has TRBV30 and TRBJ1-1, with a possible D match to TRBD1 (6 bases). Germline CDR1 GTSNPN, CDR2 SVGIG (reference sequence). The V and J ends lost 3 bases and 1 base respectively, with 12 bases between them. This CDR3 has 14 amino acids. The DNA for the CDR3 is TGTGCCTGGAGGAGGATGACAGGGAACACTGAAGCTTTCTTT. Its translation: CAWRRMTGNTEAFF.

The chain recombines TRBV7-2 with TRBJ1-2; 10 bases are shared with TRBD1. V lost 5 bases and J lost 4; bases outside the gene matches: 7. CDR3 length: 15 amino acids. Germline lookup yields CDR1 SGHTA and CDR2 FQGNSA. The CDR3 DNA reads as TGTGCCAGCAGCCCACAGACAGGGGGCACCTATGGCTACACCTTC. Amino acid sequence: CASSPQTGGTYGYTF. Drawing the rest from reference TRBV7-2 and TRBJ1-2, the complete variable domain is GAGVSQSPSNKVTEKGKDVELRCDPISGHTALYWYRQSLGQGLEFLIYFQGNSAPDKSGLPSDRFSAERTGGSVSTLTIQRTQQEDSAVYLCASSPQTGGTYGYTFGSGTRLTVV.

V usage is TRBV7-9 and J usage is TRBJ1-2, with D unclear. V was pared by 4 bases and J by 8 bases, with 14 bases between. This CDR3 is 13 amino acids long. From germline, CDR1 is SEHNR and CDR2 FQNEAQ (reference sequence). CDR3 region: CASSSTSHRGYTF. Here the CDR3 DNA reads TGTGCCAGCAGCTCCACCTCACATCGAGGCTACACCTTC.

The rearrangement joins TRBV7-3 to TRBJ2-3, with D perhaps TRBD1 (5 bases). The V and J ends lost 2 bases and 9 bases respectively, with 12 bases between them. This CDR3 contains 13 residues. Looked up from germline, CDR1 is SGHTA and CDR2 is FQGTGA. CDR3 in DNA: TGTGCCAGCAGCTTAGTGGGGCAGGGAACGCAGTATTTT. This gives the protein CASSLVGQGTQYF.

The chain is built from TRBV28 and TRBJ2-7; D gene unclear. V was cut by 6 bases and J by 4 bases, with 7 bases left in between. The CDR3 contains 11 residues. The germline V gene encodes CDR1 MDHEN and CDR2 SYDVKM. This CDR3 is CASSPPYEQYF. Here the CDR3 DNA reads TGTGCCAGCAGCCCCCCTTACGAGCAGTACTTC.

CDR3 residues: CASPRQGADTQYF. CDR3 bases: TGTGCCAGCCCGCGACAGGGGGCAGATACGCAGTATTTT. The chain has TRBV5-8 and TRBJ2-3; 9 bases map to TRBD1. Germline-derived CDR1 and CDR2 are SGHTS and YDEGEE. The CDR3 covers 13 residues. Trimming took 7 bases from V and 4 from J; bases not matched to a gene: 4.

This clone was counted a single time. The chain couples TRBV5-6 to TRBJ1-2, with a weak D call TRBD1 (5 bases). Germline V gene lookup returns CDR1 SGHDT and CDR2 YYEEEE. Deletions cut 4 bases from V and 8 bases from J, with 18 bases between. CDR3 length: 14 residues. CDR3 DNA: TGTGCCAGCAGCGAAACACCAGGGTCCGGGGGCTACACCTTC. This sequence encodes CASSETPGSGGYTF.

J is TRBJ1-1 and V is TRBV7-9, with 11 bases aligning to TRBD1. CDR1 and CDR2 from the germline V gene are SEHNR and FQNEAQ (reference sequence). The CDR3 has 17 amino acids. With V trimmed by 5 bases and J by 1 base, 9 bases remained unmatched. The CDR3 DNA follows: TGTGCCAGCAGCAAACAGGACAGGGGGCGGCGGAACACTGAAGCTTTCTTT. It translates to CASSKQDRGRRNTEAFF.

This clone was observed a few times. V and J are TRBV21-1 and TRBJ1-6; TRBD1 was called by the table and not checked on the DNA. TRBV21-1 is annotated as a pseudogene. This CDR3 has 16 amino acids. The CDR3 protein is CASSKRRDRDDSPLHF. CDR3 in DNA: TGTGCCAGCAGCAAACGGCGGGACAGGGACGATTCACCCCTCCACTTT.

This clone occurred once. This rearrangement joins TRBV7-8 to TRBJ2-5; D is uncertain. The J call may be mistaken, given a closer DNA end match to TRBJ2-7. This CDR3 contains 15 residues. The germline V gene has CDR1 SGHVS and CDR2 FQNEAQ. Here the CDR3 DNA reads TGTGCCAGCAGCTCCAGACTTAATCAAAACTACGAGCAGTACTTC. It specifies CASSSRLNQNYEQYF.

The sample holds a few counts of this clone. The chain couples TRBV4-1 to TRBJ1-6; D is unresolved. Between the trimmed V and J ends, which lost 0 bases and 3 bases, there was a span of 9 bases. The CDR3 is 16 amino acids. Germline V gene lookup returns CDR1 MGHRA and CDR2 YSYEKL. CDR3: CASSQDDQVYNSPLHF. The CDR3 nucleotides are TGCGCCAGCAGCCAAGATGACCAGGTCTATAATTCACCCCTCCACTTT.

CDR3 region: CASRIAGMGYEQYF. In DNA, the CDR3 is TGTGCCAGCAGGATAGCGGGGATGGGCTACGAGCAGTACTTC. The rearrangement uses TRBV2 and TRBJ2-7, with 8 positions matching TRBD2. In germline, CDR1 is SNHLY, CDR2 FYNNEI. The trim removed 6 bases at V and 3 bases at J, leaving 7 bases unmatched. The CDR3 has 14 residues.

This clone has a single count. The chain carries TRBV4-1 and TRBJ2-7, with D tentatively TRBD2 (6 bases). V gave up 5 bases and J gave up 2 bases, with 19 bases separating them. The CDR3 length is 16 residues. Germline V gives CDR1 MGHRA, CDR2 YSYEKL. The CDR3 region has the DNA TGCGCCAGCAGCGGGGAGATTAGCGGATTCCCCTACGAGCAGTACTTC. Translated, it gives CASSGEISGFPYEQYF.

The chain carries TRBV28 and TRBJ2-2, with 9 bases matching TRBD1. The CDR3 runs 16 residues. CDR1 is MDHEN and CDR2 is SYDVKM in the germline V gene. With 5 bases clipped from V and 5 bases from J, the junction kept 9 bases outside the gene matches. This CDR3 is CASSPGDRVGTGELFF. DNA for the CDR3: TGTGCCAGCAGTCCGGGGGACAGGGTTGGTACCGGGGAGCTGTTTTTT.

The V and J genes are TRBV2 and TRBJ1-2, with D possibly being TRBD1 (5 bases). The germline V and J ends were trimmed by 7 bases and 8 bases, with 11 bases remaining between them. The germline CDR1 and CDR2 sequences are SNHLY and FYNNEI. The CDR3 consists of 11 residues. The CDR3 sequence is CASIQGYGYTF. CDR3 coding DNA: TGTGCCAGCATTCAGGGTTACGGCTACACCTTC.

This rearrangement joins TRBV5-1 to TRBJ2-1; no reliable D call. Germline CDR1 and CDR2: SGHRS and YFSETQ. V lost 0 bases, J lost 12 bases, and 7 bases lay in between. There are 11 residues in the CDR3. The CDR3, as DNA: TGCGCCAGCAGCTTGGCAGGTGGGCAGTTCTTC. It yields the protein CASSLAGGQFF. Drawing the rest from reference TRBV5-1 and TRBJ2-1, the complete variable domain is KAGVTQTPRYLIKTRGQQVTLSCSPISGHRSVSWYQQTPGQGLQFLFEYFSETQRNKGNFPGRFSGRQFSNSRSEMNVSTLELGDSALYLCASSLAGGQFFGPGTRLTVL.